Following are 2 T cell receptor beta chains from one sample sequenced in a study of post-analysis software for immune sequencing data. Their recognized antigens are unknown. TCR beta libraries were prepared from cDNA with unique molecular identifiers. TCRdb passed the PCR reads through MiXCR, listing each CDR3 protein once. The table has hundreds of thousands of distinct CDR3 sequences, about 60% seen once; the top ten hold around 10%. Notes on the study in general: Higher frequency in patients than in controls was seen for 5 or 6 TRBV segments, with TRBV5-6, TRBV5-1 and TRBV20-1 among them.

Sequenced: blood. All receptors come from a girl aged 2-10 years with multiple sclerosis.

V usage is TRBV12-3 or TRBV12-4 and J usage is TRBJ1-2; maybe TRBD1 (5 bases). The CDR3 consists of 14 residues. V was shortened by 3 bases and J by 0 bases, with 8 bases between the two germline ends. The CDR3 DNA follows: TGTGCCAGCAGTTTCGGGGGGGCTAACTATGGCTACACCTTC. Translation gives CASSFGGANYGYTF.

This clonotype has just one count. The rearrangement uses TRBV29-1 and TRBJ2-7; possibly TRBD2 for D (6 bases). The CDR3 totals 13 residues. Trimming removed 2 bases from V and 3 bases from J, with 11 bases in between. From germline, CDR1 is SQVTM and CDR2 ANQGSEA. The CDR3 region has the DNA TGCAGCGTTGAAACAGTGGGGGGCTACGAGCAGTACTTC. It translates to CSVETVGGYEQYF.